This T cell receptor beta chain appears in the sequencing data of a study of regulatory T cells in long-lasting Graves disease. Time point described: newly diagnosed GD, antithyroid drugs for less than 3 months. Researchers made the TCR library from RNA that was extracted from PBMCs. Diagnoses of Graves' disease were made by American Thyroid Association guidelines. Study-wide points: Study of thyroid tissue was not done, with only peripheral blood studied. Persistent Graves' patients showed reduced TCR diversity versus newly diagnosed patients.

HTBI primers from iRepertoire and Arm-PCR of CDR3 regions yielded the TCR beta libraries. TCRdb re-analysed the multiplex PCR reads in MiXCR, keeping a single row per CDR3 protein. Of about 360,000 distinct CDR3 sequences listed, 15% to 20% were seen once; the top ten hold over 20%. Many counts were recorded for this clonotype. What it binds is not known. Sequence at one end of the junction differs from germline and may be a read error. In addition, the sample was reused for a study of T cells in Graves' hyperthyroidism and ophthalmopathy.

This sequence originates from a woman aged 18-29 years with Graves disease. The source material was peripheral blood mononuclear cells (PBMCs), sampled at new diagnosis, from a patient treated with antithyroid drugs.

This CDR3 reads CASSLDSGRNTEAFF. The CDR3 nucleotides read TGTGCCAGTAGTTTAGATTCGGGCAGAAACACTGAAGCTTTCTTT. The rearrangement uses TRBV19 and TRBJ1-1; no reliable D call. CDR1 LNHDA and CDR2 SQIVND come from the germline V gene (reference sequence). CDR3 length: 15 amino acids.